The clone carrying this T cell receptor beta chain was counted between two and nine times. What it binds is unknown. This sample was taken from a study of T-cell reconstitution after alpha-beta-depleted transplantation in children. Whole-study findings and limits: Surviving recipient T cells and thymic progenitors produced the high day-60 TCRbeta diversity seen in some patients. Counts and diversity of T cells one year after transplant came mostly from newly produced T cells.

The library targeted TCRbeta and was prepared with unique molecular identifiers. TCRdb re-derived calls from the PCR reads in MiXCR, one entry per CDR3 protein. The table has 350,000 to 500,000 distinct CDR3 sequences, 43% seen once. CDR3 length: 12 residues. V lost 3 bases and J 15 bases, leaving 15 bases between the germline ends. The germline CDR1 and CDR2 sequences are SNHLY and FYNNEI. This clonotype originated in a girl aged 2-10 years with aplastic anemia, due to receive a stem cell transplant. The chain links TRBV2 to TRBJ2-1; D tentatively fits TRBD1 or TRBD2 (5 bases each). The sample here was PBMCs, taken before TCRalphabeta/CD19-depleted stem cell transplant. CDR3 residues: CASSDWGRMLFF. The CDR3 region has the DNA TGTGCCAGCAGTGATTGGGGACGGATGCTGTTCTTC.